This passage covers 20 T cell receptor beta chains from one sample sequenced in a study of T cell changes during pregnancy in multiple sclerosis. The repertoire was sequenced with immunoSEQ multiplex PCR; TCRdb's copy has only in-frame clones and lacks some. This sample has tens of thousands of clones, with roughly 93% found just once. The material sequenced was peripheral blood, taken in the third trimester of pregnancy. All receptors come from a female donor with multiple sclerosis, enrolled in a pregnancy study.

The V and J genes are TRBV4-3 and TRBJ1-1; D possibly corresponds to TRBD1 (5 bases). This CDR3 comprises 15 residues. CDR1 is LGHNA and CDR2 is YSLEER in the germline V gene. V shed 1 base and J shed 0 bases, with 9 bases lying between them. The DNA for the CDR3 is TGCGCCAGCAGCCAAGTCGGACACATGAACACTGAAGCTTTCTTT. The encoded protein is CASSQVGHMNTEAFF.

V and J are TRBV11-2 and TRBJ2-3; TRBD1 agrees at 11 bases. With 0 bases clipped from V and 5 bases from J, the junction kept 1 base outside the gene matches. Germline V CDR1 and CDR2: SGHAT, FQNNGV. The CDR3 spans 15 residues. Here the CDR3 DNA reads TGTGCCAGCAGCTTAGAAGGGACAGGGGGAGATACGCAGTATTTT. It codes for CASSLEGTGGDTQYF.

The rearrangement uses TRBV5-4 and TRBJ2-1; the match to TRBD2 covers 8 bases. Germline CDR1 and CDR2: SGHNT and YYREEE (reference sequence). The CDR3 has 15 amino acids. With V trimmed by 1 base and J by 3 bases, 3 bases remained unmatched. CDR3 DNA: TGTGCCAGCAGCTTGCCACTAGCGGACTACAATGAGCAGTTCTTC. Protein: CASSLPLADYNEQFF. The full variable domain, its missing parts supplied by reference TRBV5-4 and TRBJ2-1, is ETGVTQSPTHLIKTRGQQVTLRCSSQSGHNTVSWYQQALGQGPQFIFQYYREEENGRGNFPPRFSGLQFPNYSSELNVNALELDDSALYLCASSLPLADYNEQFFGPGTRLTVL.

This CDR3 reads CASSLREKLFF. Written as DNA, the CDR3 is TGTGCCAGCAGTTTGCGCGAAAAACTGTTTTTT. The V and J genes are TRBV28 and TRBJ1-4; no reliable D call. Germline V gene lookup returns CDR1 MDHEN and CDR2 SYDVKM. The V gene lost 3 bases and the J gene lost 8 bases, with 4 bases spanning the gap. The CDR3 runs to 11 residues.

This clone occurred once. The rearrangement links TRBV5-1 to TRBJ1-2; TRBD1 agrees at 8 bases. The CDR3 sequence is 14 residues long. J lost 3 bases, V lost 4 bases, and 5 bases had no gene match. The germline V gene encodes CDR1 SGHRS and CDR2 YFSETQ. Here the CDR3 reads CASSLGQGDYGYTF. The DNA for the CDR3 is TGCGCCAGCAGCCTCGGACAGGGCGACTATGGCTACACCTTC.

This chain links TRBV18 with TRBJ2-1; TRBD1 matches at 7 bases. Germline V CDR1 and CDR2: KGHSH, LQKENI. The CDR3 is 16 residues long. The trim removed 6 bases at V and 4 bases at J, leaving 12 bases unmatched. The CDR3 spells CASSQSRAGGYNEQFF. CDR3 nucleotides: TGTGCCAGCTCTCAGTCCAGGGCAGGGGGATACAATGAGCAGTTCTTC.

This chain connects TRBV7-3 to TRBJ1-1, with no clear D. The ends were cut back, 5 bases at V and 7 bases at J, with 8 bases in the middle. The CDR3 totals 11 residues. Germline assignment: CDR1 SGHTA and CDR2 FQGTGA. This chain's CDR3 is CASSHGDEAFF. The CDR3 DNA sequence: TGTGCCAGCAGCCACGGGGATGAAGCTTTCTTT.

DNA of the CDR3: TGCAGCGTCGATGGAACCGGGAGGGGTAGTGCTTTCTTT. It encodes CSVDGTGRGSAFF. This chain uses TRBV29-1 with TRBJ1-1, with D perhaps TRBD1 (5 bases). The germline CDR1 and CDR2 sequences are SQVTM and ANQGSEA. Trimming took off 6 bases at V and 11 bases at J, with 22 bases between the two ends. This CDR3 has 13 residues.

V gene TRBV6-6 combines with J gene TRBJ1-4, with TRBD1 identical over 12 bases. The CDR3 sequence is 15 residues long. With V trimmed by 6 bases and J by 8 bases, 7 bases remained unmatched. Germline V CDR1 and CDR2: MNHNY, SVGAGI (reference sequence). CDR3: CASRLGTGGGEKLFF. In DNA, the CDR3 is TGTGCCAGCAGACTTGGGACAGGGGGCGGCGAAAAACTGTTTTTT.

This chain joins TRBV9 and TRBJ1-3; unclear D gene. V lost 0 bases and J 8 bases, leaving 9 bases between the germline ends. Germline V lookup: CDR1 SGDLS, CDR2 YYNGEE. The CDR3 runs to 13 residues. CDR3 nucleotides: TGTGCCAGCAGCGTAGTAGACGGGGACACCATATATTTT. As protein: CASSVVDGDTIYF.

The V and J genes are TRBV4-1 and TRBJ2-4; 7 nucleotides line up with TRBD1. V dropped 1 base and J dropped 0; count of bases not matched to a gene: 6. The CDR3 contains 17 residues. Germline V gene data show CDR1 as MGHRA and CDR2 as YSYEKL. The CDR3 region has the DNA TGCGCCAGCAGCCAAGCCGGGGACAGACTAGCCAAAAACATTCAGTACTTC. It yields the protein CASSQAGDRLAKNIQYF.

DNA of the CDR3: TGCGCCAGCAGCCAAGAAGAAGGGGACGAGCAGTACTTC. The encoded protein is CASSQEEGDEQYF. V and J are TRBV4-3 and TRBJ2-7; a possible D gene is TRBD1 (5 bases). The CDR3 has 13 amino acids. Germline-derived CDR1 and CDR2 are LGHNA and YSLEER. Deletions cut 0 bases from V and 5 bases from J, with 8 bases between.

This clone was recorded once. The rearrangement links TRBV9 to TRBJ2-7; D is perhaps TRBD1 (6 bases). Germline values: CDR1 SGDLS, CDR2 YYNGEE. CDR3 size: 16 residues. Between the trimmed V and J ends, which lost 0 bases and 4 bases, there was a span of 17 bases. The DNA for the CDR3 is TGTGCCAGCAGCGTAGCTCTGGGGGCACGTACGTACGAGCAGTACTTC. Encoded protein: CASSVALGARTYEQYF.

The chain joins TRBV7-3 to TRBJ1-2, with 9 nucleotides matching TRBD1. CDR1 and CDR2 (germline): SGHTA, FQGTGA. Trimming removed 5 bases from V and 7 bases from J; junction bases left unmatched: 5. The CDR3 runs 13 residues. The chain's CDR3 is CASSQDRGSGYTF. The CDR3 DNA sequence: TGTGCCAGCAGCCAGGACAGGGGATCTGGCTACACCTTC.

The chain uses TRBV7-2 and TRBJ2-1, with D uncertain. Germline V gene data show CDR1 as SGHTA and CDR2 as FQGNSA. Trimming took off 4 bases at V and 3 bases at J, with 10 bases between the two ends. The CDR3 has 14 residues. CDR3 in DNA: TGTGCCAGCAGCTCCGCGGCTTTCTACAATGAGCAGTTCTTC. Amino acids: CASSSAAFYNEQFF.

This clone came up a few times. V gene TRBV4-1 combines with J gene TRBJ1-2; a weak D match, TRBD1 (5 bases). V lost 0 bases to trimming and J lost 3 bases, with 14 bases between them. This CDR3 comprises 16 residues. Per germline, CDR1 MGHRA and CDR2 YSYEKL. In DNA form, the CDR3 reads TGCGCCAGCAGCCAAGAACCCGCACAGGCGCACTATGGCTACACCTTC. Its protein product is CASSQEPAQAHYGYTF.

This chain uses TRBV2 with TRBJ2-1, with 9 bases that match TRBD2. The ends lost 2 bases at V and 6 bases at J; junction bases unmatched: 5. The CDR3 is made up of 15 amino acids. Germline loops: CDR1 SNHLY, CDR2 FYNNEI. This chain's CDR3 is CASSERSGGFNEQFF. The CDR3 DNA follows: TGTGCCAGCAGTGAAAGAAGCGGGGGGTTCAATGAGCAGTTCTTC.

The chain uses TRBV18 and TRBJ1-1; weak D call: TRBD1 (5 bases). The V and J ends lost 8 bases and 1 base respectively, with 8 bases between them. CDR3 length equals 12 residues. The germline V gene encodes CDR1 KGHSH and CDR2 LQKENI. The CDR3 DNA reads TGTGCCAGCAAGACAGAGAACACTGAAGCTTTCTTT. Encoded protein: CASKTENTEAFF.

The chain combines TRBV7-8 with TRBJ2-6; 9 bases are shared with TRBD2. The CDR3 totals 19 residues. Per germline, CDR1 SGHVS and CDR2 FQNEAQ. Trimming took 6 bases from V and 0 from J; bases not matched to a gene: 12. The DNA of the CDR3 is TGTGCCAGCAGTCCATCCCTAGCGGGGCTTTACTCTGGGGCCAACGTCCTGACTTTC. It specifies CASSPSLAGLYSGANVLTF. Full variable domain (outside the CDR3, taken from reference TRBV7-8 and TRBJ2-6): GAGVSQSPRYKVAKRGQDVALRCDPISGHVSLFWYQQALGQGPEFLTYFQNEAQLDKSGLPSDRFFAERPEGSVSTLKIQRTQQEDSAVYLCASSPSLAGLYSGANVLTFGAGSRLTVL.

This chain uses TRBV4-1 with TRBJ2-5, with D perhaps TRBD1 (5 bases). The CDR3 loop spans 14 amino acids. The germline CDR1 and CDR2 sequences are MGHRA and YSYEKL. The V gene lost 4 bases and the J gene lost 3 bases, with 12 bases spanning the gap. As DNA, the CDR3 is TGCGCCAGCAGCCCCAGGATAGGGGAAGAGACCCAGTACTTC. This gives the protein CASSPRIGEETQYF.